The clone carrying this T cell receptor beta chain was counted a single time. The entry originates in a study of blood T cell repertoires in COVID-19. Repertoires were generated with immunoSEQ multiplex PCR, while TCRdb's copy carries only in-frame clones and drops some. Among over 85,000 clones listed, 84% were seen once. Germline CDR1 reads GTSNPN; CDR2 reads SVGIG (reference sequence). The CDR3 contains 16 residues. The J segment lost 3 bases and the V segment lost 0 bases, leaving 7 bases of the junction unmatched. The clonotype was recovered from a man aged 40-50 years with active or convalescent COVID-19. The V and J genes are TRBV30 and TRBJ2-3, with TRBD2 matching 9 bases. The sequenced sample consisted of peripheral blood. The DNA for the CDR3 is TGTGCCTGGAGTGTTGGGGCGGGGGGGCCGACAGATACGCAGTATTTT. It codes for CAWSVGAGGPTDTQYF.